The rows below give T cell receptor beta chains drawn from one sample of a study of cytomegalovirus exposure and HLA in healthy donors. Using immunoSEQ multiplex PCR, the repertoire was profiled, and TCRdb retains in-frame clones only, with some absent. The sample records about 160,000 clones, roughly 88% being singletons. The sample taken for sequencing was PBMCs. The receptors stem from a woman between 18 and 29 years old in good health and CMV-seronegative. The CDR3 runs from the conserved cysteine through the conserved F or W. D genes are given only for firm matches. Size tells how often a clone was seen (once, few, many) or the class of an expanded clone, and some rows leave it out.

clone_size	j_call	d_call	v_call	cdr3_aa	cdr3_nt
-	TRBJ2-3	TRBD2	TRBV7-9	CASSPYGGVTDTQYF	TGTGCCAGCAGCCCCTATGGGGGGGTCACAGATACGCAGTATTTT
-	TRBJ2-7	-	TRBV21-1	CASSKALAGSSYEQYF	TGTGCCAGCAGCAAAGCTCTAGCGGGATCCTCCTACGAGCAGTACTTC
-	TRBJ2-1	-	TRBV29-1	CSVDLGVSYNEQFF	TGCAGCGTTGATCTCGGGGTCTCCTACAATGAGCAGTTCTTC
-	TRBJ2-4	-	TRBV5-6	CASSLVRGGQYF	TGTGCCAGCAGCTTGGTCAGAGGAGGTCAGTACTTC
-	TRBJ2-7	TRBD1	TRBV28	CASSRDRSSYEQYF	TGTGCCAGCAGTCGGGACAGGAGCTCCTACGAGCAGTACTTC
-	TRBJ1-1	TRBD1	TRBV9	CASSGPGQIEAFF	TGTGCCAGCAGCGGACCGGGACAGATTGAAGCTTTCTTT
-	TRBJ1-5	-	TRBV7-8	CASSKPGLYSNQPQHF	TGTGCCAGCAGCAAACCGGGTCTTTATAGCAATCAGCCCCAGCATTTT
-	TRBJ2-3	-	TRBV7-8	CASSLTGSTPIDTQYF	TGTGCCAGCAGCTTAACAGGGAGTACCCCAATAGATACGCAGTATTTT
-	TRBJ1-6	TRBD1	TRBV19	CASARGQGIPNSPLHF	TGTGCCTCCGCCAGGGGACAGGGAATCCCGAATTCACCCCTCCACTTT
few	TRBJ1-1	-	TRBV4-2	CASSQDRGLNTEAFF	TGTGCCAGCAGCCAAGACAGGGGTCTGAACACTGAAGCTTTCTTT
-	TRBJ2-3	-	TRBV9	CASSPTITSTDTQYF	TGTGCCAGCTCTCCGACAATTACTAGCACAGATACGCAGTATTTT
-	TRBJ2-2	-	TRBV11-3	CASSLSGTTTGELFF	TGTGCCAGCAGCTTATCGGGGACAACCACCGGGGAGCTGTTTTTT
-	TRBJ1-2	-	TRBV7-9	CASSLSQGADGYTF	TGTGCCAGCAGCCTATCACAGGGTGCGGATGGCTACACCTTC